This is a list of T cell receptor beta chains from one sample in a study of T cells after yellow fever vaccination. TCRdb reprocessed the 5' RACE reads with MiXCR, giving one entry per CDR3 protein. The profile shows over 150,000 distinct CDR3 sequences, approximately 6.2% of them singletons. Specimen: CD4+ T cells sorted from PBMCs, collected on the day of the first yellow fever vaccination. The receptors derive from a man aged 18-30 years who received the YFV17D yellow fever vaccine. Each CDR3 is given with its conserved first and last residue. The order of the fields is V gene, D gene, clone size, J gene, CDR3 DNA, CDR3 protein. The D gene is left open where the match is weak. Part of the rows lack a size; the others show once, few, many or a class for expanded clones.

>TRBV5-1|NA|NA|TRBJ1-2
TGCGCCAGCAGCTTGGCTGACGTCCGTGGCTACACCTTC
CASSLADVRGYTF
>TRBV20-1|NA|NA|TRBJ2-1
TGCAGTGCATTCCAACGAAGGGGTAGCTCCTACAATGAGCAGTTCTTC
CSAFQRRGSSYNEQFF
>TRBV12-3/TRBV12-4|NA|many|TRBJ1-1
TGTGCCAGCATTGGGGGGGCGTTAGGCACTGAAGCTTTCTTT
CASIGGALGTEAFF
>TRBV7-2|TRBD2|many|TRBJ2-5
TGTGCCAGCAGCTTAGTTTGGGCTAGCGGGGGGCAAGAGACCCAGTACTTC
CASSLVWASGGQETQYF
>TRBV5-1|NA|many|TRBJ2-5
TGCGCCAGCATTCTGGGGGCCGGAGAGACCCAGTACTTC
CASILGAGETQYF
>TRBV3-1|TRBD2|many|TRBJ2-3
TGTGCCAGCGCCAAGGTACGGGGGGGAAGCACAGATACGCAGTATTTT
CASAKVRGGSTDTQYF
>TRBV5-5|NA|NA|TRBJ2-7
TGTGCCAGCAGCCAAACCCGGGTCTTACAATCCGAGCAGTACTTC
CASSQTRVLQSEQYF
>TRBV20-1|NA|few|TRBJ1-5
TGCAGTGCTAGATTCGTCGGCAGGGGTTCATCGGTAGGCAATCAGCCCCAGCATTTT
CSARFVGRGSSVGNQPQHF
>TRBV4-1|TRBD1|few|TRBJ2-7
TGCGCCAGCAGCCAAACTCCGGGACAGGGAATCTCCTACGAGCAGTACTTC
CASSQTPGQGISYEQYF
>TRBV12-3/TRBV12-4|TRBD1|many|TRBJ1-1
TGTGCCAGCAGCCCGACAGGGGCCTTGATCACTGAAGCTTTCTTT
CASSPTGALITEAFF
>TRBV12-3/TRBV12-4|NA|many|TRBJ1-5
TGTGCCAGCAGCCCCGACACCCCCCAGCCCCAGCATTTT
CASSPDTPQPQHF
>TRBV5-1|NA|many|TRBJ1-6
TGCGCCAGCAGCTTACGAAGGGATTCACCCCTCCACTTT
CASSLRRDSPLHF
>TRBV7-2|NA|few|TRBJ1-2
TGTGCCAGCAGCTTAGGGGTGGGGGGCCGCTCCGGGGGCTACACCTTC
CASSLGVGGRSGGYTF
>TRBV7-8|NA|many|TRBJ2-7
TGTGCCAGCAGCTTAGAGTCTCAGGGGTACTCTGTCGAGCAGTACTTC
CASSLESQGYSVEQYF
>TRBV10-3|NA|many|TRBJ2-7
TGTGCCATCTCACCAGGGTTTGGCGACGAGCAGTACTTC
CAISPGFGDEQYF
>TRBV4-3|NA|NA|TRBJ2-3
TGCGCCAGCAGCCAAGATTGGCAGGGGTGGAGACCTAGCACAGATACGCAGTATTTT
CASSQDWQGWRPSTDTQYF
>TRBV24-1|NA|few|TRBJ1-2
TGTGCCACCAGTGATCCCTATGGTGGCTACACCTTC
CATSDPYGGYTF
>TRBV5-1|TRBD2|few|TRBJ2-7
TGCGCCAGCAGCTTCGGGACTAGCGGGGATCTCTCCTACGAGCAGTACTTC
CASSFGTSGDLSYEQYF
>TRBV12-3/TRBV12-4|NA|many|TRBJ1-5
TGTGCCAGCGGAGGACAGATGAATCAGCCCCAGCATTTT
CASGGQMNQPQHF
>TRBV7-2|NA|NA|TRBJ1-1
TGTGCCAGCAGCCCCCACAGTTCTACTAGTGAAGCTTTCTTT
CASSPHSSTSEAFF
>TRBV12-3/TRBV12-4|NA|few|TRBJ1-5
TGTGCCAGCAGAGATAGCAATCAGCCCCAGCATTTT
CASRDSNQPQHF
>TRBV18|TRBD1|many|TRBJ1-2
TGTGCCAGCTCCCCAACCGACAGGGGGCGAGGCTACACCTTC
CASSPTDRGRGYTF
>TRBV29-1|NA|many|TRBJ1-1
TGCAGCGTTAGCAGGGTGAACACTGAAGCTTTCTTT
CSVSRVNTEAFF
>TRBV12-3/TRBV12-4|NA|many|TRBJ2-4
TGTGCCTCCTCGGAGGGGCCCGCCAAAAACATTCAGTACTTC
CASSEGPAKNIQYF
>TRBV7-2|NA|few|TRBJ1-3
TGTGCCAGCAGCTTAGGCGGGGGGCTTGGAAACACCATATATTTT
CASSLGGGLGNTIYF
>TRBV7-8|NA|NA|TRBJ1-4
TGTGCCAGCTCCCCTTTGACAGCCTTGAATGAAAAACTGTTTTTT
CASSPLTALNEKLFF
>TRBV7-2|NA|NA|TRBJ2-2
TGTGCCAGCAGCCCGAGGACAGCCGCGAACACCGGGGAGCTGTTTTTT
CASSPRTAANTGELFF
>TRBV25-1|NA|many|TRBJ2-5
TGTGCCAGCACCTTGGGCGGTGGAGTCCAAGAGACCCAGTACTTC
CASTLGGGVQETQYF
>TRBV7-2|NA|many|TRBJ1-2
TGTGCCAGCAGCCAAGGGAGTACCTATGGCTACACCTTC
CASSQGSTYGYTF
>TRBV7-6|NA|many|TRBJ2-5
TGTGCCAGCAGCTTAGGTTCGGAGACCCAGTACTTC
CASSLGSETQYF
>TRBV5-1|NA|NA|TRBJ2-5
TGCGCCAGCAGCTTGGCTGGATTTGAGACCCAGTACTTC
CASSLAGFETQYF
>TRBV20-1|NA|many|TRBJ2-3
TGCAGTGCTTTCCCCGGACGAACAGATACGCAGTATTTT
CSAFPGRTDTQYF
>TRBV11-2|NA|many|TRBJ1-2
TGTGCCAGCAGCCGACAAGAGCAATCCTCTGGCTACACCTTC
CASSRQEQSSGYTF
>TRBV6-2/TRBV6-3|TRBD1|many|TRBJ2-1
TGTGCCAGCAGTGACACAGGGGGCGGTAAAAATGAGCAGTTCTTC
CASSDTGGGKNEQFF
>TRBV5-1|TRBD1|many|TRBJ2-7
TGCGCCAGCAGCGCCACAGGGGATGAGCAGTACTTC
CASSATGDEQYF
>TRBV4-3|TRBD2|many|TRBJ2-7
TGCGCCAGCAGGCAAACAGCGGGGGCCTACGAGCAGTACTTC
CASRQTAGAYEQYF
>TRBV28|NA|many|TRBJ1-2
TGTGCCAGCAGCAGAGCCCCGGGCCGCCGGGGCTACACCTTC
CASSRAPGRRGYTF
>TRBV6-5|NA|many|TRBJ2-4
TGTGCCAGCAGTTTGTTCGGGGCTTGGTTTGACAAAAACATTCAGTACTTC
CASSLFGAWFDKNIQYF
>TRBV18|TRBD2|many|TRBJ2-1
TGTGCCAGCTCACCAACTGGGACTAGCCCTTACAATGAGCAGTTCTTC
CASSPTGTSPYNEQFF
>TRBV6-5|NA|few|TRBJ2-3
TGTGCCAGCAGTTCCCACGGTGGGGGCACAGATACGCAGTATTTT
CASSSHGGGTDTQYF
>TRBV9|TRBD1|few|TRBJ2-5
TGTGCCAGCAGCGTAGGGACAGGGGGCGGGAGGCAAGAGACCCAGTACTTC
CASSVGTGGGRQETQYF
>TRBV5-1|NA|many|TRBJ2-3
TGCGCCAGCACCCAACTAACAGCATTCACAGATACGCAGTATTTT
CASTQLTAFTDTQYF
>TRBV25-1|NA|NA|TRBJ2-3
TGTGCCAGCAGGGACAGATGGGGCACAGATACGCAGTATTTT
CASRDRWGTDTQYF
>TRBV19|NA|many|TRBJ1-5
TGTGCCAGTAGTTTGGCGGGATTCAATCAGCCCCAGCATTTT
CASSLAGFNQPQHF
>TRBV7-3|TRBD2|few|TRBJ2-5
TGTGCCAGCAGCCCCCGGACTAGCGGGGGGATGAGAGAGACCCAGTACTTC
CASSPRTSGGMRETQYF
>TRBV6-6|NA|few|TRBJ2-7
TGTGCCAGCAGGACCTGGGAGGGGGGGGAGCAGTACTTC
CASRTWEGGEQYF
>TRBV5-1|TRBD2|many|TRBJ2-7
TGCGCCAGCAGCCCGGTTGTGACTAGCGGGGTTGAGCAGTACTTC
CASSPVVTSGVEQYF
>TRBV23-1|TRBD1|many|TRBJ2-5
TGCGCAGTGGTCCTCGTTGGCAGGGGGCAAGAGACCCAGTACTTC
CAVVLVGRGQETQYF
>TRBV9|NA|few|TRBJ1-3
TGTGCCAGCAGCCCTCCGGGACCTTCCCACACCATATATTTT
CASSPPGPSHTIYF
>TRBV10-3|NA|many|TRBJ1-5
TGTGCCATCAGTGAGTTTATCACCACGGGTCCTAATCAGCCCCAGCATTTT
CAISEFITTGPNQPQHF